This passage covers 22 T cell receptor beta chains from one sample sequenced in a study of T cells in localized non-small cell lung cancer. Profiling relied on immunoSEQ multiplex PCR, and the TCRdb table lists in-frame clones only, not all of them. The sample has around 30,000 clones, around four fifths seen once. This sample comprised peripheral blood, obtained before any cancer treatment. All receptors come from a male donor at least 60 years old with stage II squamous cell lung carcinoma.

The chain employs TRBV5-1 and TRBJ2-5; D possibly corresponds to TRBD2 (5 bases). The CDR3 extends over 16 amino acids. Germline V gene data show CDR1 as SGHRS and CDR2 as YFSETQ. Trimming cost V 4 bases and J 1 base, with 17 bases left between them. CDR3 in DNA: TGCGCCAGCAGCCCGCCGCTTACCGGGATCCAAGAGACCCAGTACTTC. Translated, it gives CASSPPLTGIQETQYF.

The chain links TRBV9 to TRBJ1-6; D gene ambiguous. CDR3 size: 15 residues. Germline loops: CDR1 SGDLS, CDR2 YYNGEE. The germline V and J ends were trimmed by 0 bases and 5 bases, with 9 bases remaining between them. This CDR3 reads CASSVGPSDNSPLHF. CDR3 DNA: TGTGCCAGCAGCGTAGGCCCCTCTGATAATTCACCCCTCCACTTT.

V and J are TRBV29-1 and TRBJ1-2; the match to TRBD1 covers 7 bases. V trimming: 7 bases; J trimming: 2 bases; junction bases outside the gene matches: 4. Germline V gene data show CDR1 as SQVTM and CDR2 as ANQGSEA. The CDR3 length is 12 residues. The CDR3 bases are TGCAGCGCTTCGACAGGGAACTATGGCTACACCTTC. It specifies CSASTGNYGYTF.

The chain links TRBV9 to TRBJ1-4, with D tentatively TRBD1 (6 bases). V lost 4 bases and J lost 2, with 9 bases in between. CDR3 length equals 14 residues. Germline assignment: CDR1 SGDLS and CDR2 YYNGEE. The chain's CDR3 is CASSPGQTNEKLFF. The DNA for the CDR3 is TGTGCCAGCAGCCCCGGACAGACTAATGAAAAACTGTTTTTT.

This chain uses TRBV14 with TRBJ2-1; D may be TRBD2 (5 bases). This CDR3 spans 14 amino acids. The ends were cut back, 0 bases at V and 9 bases at J, with 12 bases in the middle. The V gene's germline CDR1 is SGHDN and CDR2 FVKESK. In nucleotides, the CDR3 is TGTGCCAGCAGCCAAGATTTGGCTCGGGGTGAGCAGTTCTTC. It translates to CASSQDLARGEQFF.

V is TRBV28 and J is TRBJ1-1; 7 bases agree with TRBD1. This CDR3 is 16 amino acids long. V was clipped by 5 bases and J by 0 bases; unmatched bases: 9. The germline gives CDR1 MDHEN, CDR2 SYDVKM. In nucleotides, the CDR3 is TGTGCCAGCAGTGGGAGACAGGGCCGAATGAACACTGAAGCTTTCTTT. It yields the protein CASSGRQGRMNTEAFF.

The genes are TRBV6-1 and TRBJ1-2, with TRBD1 matching over 10 bases. With 3 bases clipped from V and 8 bases from J, the junction kept 12 bases outside the gene matches. Germline CDR1 MNHNS, CDR2 SASEGT. CDR3 length: 16 residues. CDR3 coding DNA: TGTGCCAGCAGTGACGTATGGGACAGGGGAACGAACGGCTACACCTTC. As protein: CASSDVWDRGTNGYTF.

This clone occurred a few times. V and J are TRBV5-4 and TRBJ2-3; D ambiguous. Trimming cost V 0 bases and J 0 bases, with 14 bases left between them. Looked up from germline, CDR1 is SGHNT and CDR2 is YYREEE (reference sequence). The CDR3 spans 17 residues. As DNA, the CDR3 is TGTGCCAGCAGCTTGGACTTAAGGACGGCTAGCACAGATACGCAGTATTTT. Protein sequence: CASSLDLRTASTDTQYF.

In nucleotides, the CDR3 is TGTGCCAGCAACCCCCGGACAGGGGGAACCGGGGAGCTGTTTTTT. This sequence encodes CASNPRTGGTGELFF. The V and J genes are TRBV14 and TRBJ2-2; TRBD1 aligns across 10 bases. Per the germline V gene, CDR1 is SGHDN and CDR2 is FVKESK. V lost 7 bases, J lost 5 bases, and 7 bases stayed unmatched. CDR3 length equals 15 residues. Variable domain in full (rest from reference TRBV14 and TRBJ2-2): EAGVTQFPSHSVIEKGQTVTLRCDPISGHDNLYWYRRVMGKEIKFLLHFVKESKQDESGMPNNRFLAERTGGTYSTLKVQPAELEDSGVYFCASNPRTGGTGELFFGEGSRLTVL.

The chain is built from TRBV29-1 and TRBJ2-7; 9 bases map to TRBD1. The CDR3 has 13 amino acids. The junction had 5 bases not matched to a gene; V was cut back by 6 bases and J by 2 bases. CDR1 SQVTM and CDR2 ANQGSEA come from the germline V gene. The chain's CDR3 is CSVVQGAAYEQYF. The CDR3 DNA is TGCAGCGTCGTACAGGGGGCAGCCTACGAGCAGTACTTC.

This clone has just one count. The V and J genes are TRBV5-4 and TRBJ1-1, with 8 bases aligning to TRBD1. V trimming: 0 bases; J trimming: 6 bases; junction bases outside the gene matches: 10. Germline V gene sequence: CDR1 SGHNT, CDR2 YYREEE (reference sequence). CDR3 length: 16 amino acids. CDR3 coding DNA: TGTGCCAGCAGCTTGGCCAATACAGGGGGGGTCCCTGAAGCTTTCTTT. Its translation is CASSLANTGGVPEAFF.

This clone was seen ten or more times. J is TRBJ2-1 and V is TRBV2; D is possibly TRBD2 (6 bases). Trimming removed 2 bases at V and 8 bases at J, with 13 bases between. The germline V gene has CDR1 SNHLY and CDR2 FYNNEI. The CDR3 covers 14 residues. The CDR3 DNA follows: TGTGCCAGCAGTGAATTGGGCTGGGGGGATGAGCAGTTCTTC. As protein: CASSELGWGDEQFF.

For this clone: The sample holds other DNA sequences that translate to the same CDR3. The rearrangement joins TRBV14 to TRBJ2-7; weak D call: TRBD1 (5 bases). The CDR3 totals 12 residues. The germline V gene has CDR1 SGHDN and CDR2 FVKESK. Trimming took off 4 bases at V and 4 bases at J, with 8 bases between the two ends. CDR3 residues: CASSPSGYEQYF. CDR3 nucleotide sequence: TGTGCCAGCAGCCCGTCAGGGTACGAGCAGTACTTC.

This chain joins TRBV6-5 and TRBJ2-7; TRBD2 agrees at 12 bases. The trim removed 5 bases at V and 2 bases at J, leaving 1 base unmatched. Germline CDR1 and CDR2: MNHEY and SVGAGI. This CDR3 spans 14 amino acids. The CDR3 nucleotides read TGTGCCAGCAGTCTAGCGGGGGGGACCTACGAGCAGTACTTC. As protein: CASSLAGGTYEQYF.

CDR3 coding DNA: TGTGCTAGTGGTCACCAGACTCGAACAGATACGCAGTATTTT. Its protein is CASGHQTRTDTQYF. The chain is built from TRBV12-5 and TRBJ2-3; D unresolved. The V end was cut by 5 bases, the J end by 3 bases, with 12 bases between. Germline loops: CDR1 LGHNT, CDR2 FRNRAP. The CDR3 contains 14 residues.

This chain connects TRBV27 to TRBJ1-5; 11 nucleotides line up with TRBD1. This CDR3 comprises 15 residues. Germline assignment: CDR1 MNHEY and CDR2 SMNVEV (reference sequence). With 5 bases clipped from V and 7 bases from J, the junction kept 7 bases outside the gene matches. The chain's CDR3 is CASSPGTGGRQPQHF. DNA for the CDR3: TGTGCCAGCAGTCCCGGGACAGGGGGACGACAGCCCCAGCATTTT.

J is TRBJ2-5 and V is TRBV5-5; D not certain. The length of the CDR3 is 14 residues. CDR1 SGHKS and CDR2 YYEKEE come from the germline V gene (reference sequence). V was pared by 0 bases and J by 3 bases, with 9 bases between. The CDR3, as DNA: TGTGCCAGCAGCTTGGTCACGTGGGAAGAGACCCAGTACTTC. It codes for CASSLVTWEETQYF.

The chain uses TRBV2 and TRBJ1-2, with a tentative D call TRBD1 (6 bases). The CDR3 loop spans 15 amino acids. The V end was cut by 0 bases, the J end by 4 bases, with 12 bases between. CDR1 is SNHLY and CDR2 is FYNNEI in the germline V gene. The CDR3 reads CASSEAWTALYGYTF. The CDR3 coding sequence is TGTGCCAGCAGTGAAGCTTGGACAGCTCTCTATGGCTACACCTTC.

The V gene is TRBV5-6, the J gene TRBJ1-1, with no clear D. Looked up from germline, CDR1 is SGHDT and CDR2 is YYEEEE. The CDR3 consists of 13 residues. V lost 7 bases, J lost 3 bases, and 13 bases lay in between. The CDR3 DNA is TGTGCCAGCGGGCTTTACGGGTACACTGAAGCTTTCTTT. This translates into CASGLYGYTEAFF.

This chain joins TRBV27 and TRBJ2-2; D remains unclear. From germline, CDR1 is MNHEY and CDR2 SMNVEV (reference sequence). V shed 0 bases and J shed 6 bases, with 2 bases lying between them. The CDR3 is 12 residues long. The CDR3 spells CASSLSPGELFF. The CDR3 DNA sequence: TGTGCCAGCAGTTTATCCCCCGGGGAGCTGTTTTTT.

This clone was detected only a few times. The CDR3 is CASSYTHRGYNEKLFF. The CDR3 DNA reads as TGTGCCAGCAGTTACACCCACAGAGGGTATAATGAAAAACTGTTTTTT. This chain connects TRBV6-5 to TRBJ1-4; D remains ambiguous. CDR1 MNHEY and CDR2 SVGAGI come from the germline V gene. V was shortened by 2 bases and J by 4 bases, with 14 bases between the two germline ends. This CDR3 comprises 16 residues.

The J gene is TRBJ1-1, the V gene TRBV9; the D gene is possibly TRBD1 (5 bases). Looked up from germline, CDR1 is SGDLS and CDR2 is YYNGEE. The CDR3 contains 13 residues. The ends were cut back, 4 bases at V and 4 bases at J, with 11 bases in the middle. The CDR3 DNA follows: TGTGCCAGCAGCCTCGTCGGGGGCACTGAAGCTTTCTTT. Its translation is CASSLVGGTEAFF.